The T cell receptor (beta chain) described here comes from a study of blood T cell repertoires in COVID-19 (dated by TCRdb to the early 2020s). About the study as a whole: Samples covering the acute and convalescent phases of COVID-19 were provided by collaborators in the United States, Italy and Spain. The prospective study material was composed of cDNA or gDNA derived from T cells, B-cell-depleted T cells, or PBMCs. Subjects who had been exposed to COVID-19, were actively infected with it, or had recovered from it provided the deeply sampled blood TCRbeta repertoires that made up the dataset. The repertoires were released in a freely available public database meant as a resource for research on the immune response to SARS-CoV-2. Samples came from the ongoing ImmuneRACE study (first 160 participants) plus 1,254 subjects from 6 global collaborators. Sample metadata almost always included a de-identified subject ID, COVID-19 status, age in years and sex. HLA class I and class II types, where available, came from metadata supplied by the sample provider rather than from assay-based typing.

The immunoSEQ Assay, a bias-controlled multiplex PCR, was used to amplify TCRbeta CDR3 regions from genomic DNA. In the source study's methods: Within the assay, amplification of reference gene primers was used to estimate how many nucleated cells each sample contained. To quantify the absolute abundance of each unique TCRbeta CDR3 rearrangement, sequence reads were collapsed and filtered. For each sample, productive Simpson clonality was calculated as the square root of Simpson's diversity index over productive rearrangements. The table was pulled from immuneACCESS by TCRdb, which kept in-frame rearrangements only. Such tables lose some clones; where checked, under half of the loss comes from unresolved V genes, and the rest has no known cause. D and trimming were read from the DNA, whereas the V and J calls and clone size are those reported in that table. This sample holds a few hundred thousand clones; approximately 86% were observed only once. The biggest ten clones account for around 13% of the sample.

At one collaborating source in Seattle, patients were enrolled during active infection and were followed longitudinally through the course of disease. Whole blood was collected in K2EDTA tubes by collaborating institutions according to the institutions' own protocols. For TCRbeta analysis, collaborator samples were shipped as frozen whole blood, as isolated PBMCs, or as DNA extracted from either sample type. About this clone: The antigen it recognizes is unknown. It has no much larger one-base neighbor in the sample; base qualities were not kept.

Study-wide findings and limitations: The quantity of clinical and demographic metadata differed by source and by participant and was supplied without curation.

Trimming takes 8 bases from V and 4 bases from J, and the germline ends sit 12 bases apart. The CDR3 measures 12 amino acids from cysteine to phenylalanine. The retained sequence is limited to the CDR3, 36 bases, with the frame set at the first base. Based on the germline V gene, the CDR1 and CDR2 sequences are SGHAT and FQNNGV. The TCR was taken from a woman aged 70-85 years with COVID-19, enrolled during active disease. Material: peripheral blood. This chain is built from TRBV11-2 and TRBJ2-7; a tentative D match to TRBD1 spans 5 bases. The DNA sequence is given as TGTGCCAGCTCTATAGGGGTATACGAGCAGTACTTC. Its coded protein is CASSIGVYEQYF.